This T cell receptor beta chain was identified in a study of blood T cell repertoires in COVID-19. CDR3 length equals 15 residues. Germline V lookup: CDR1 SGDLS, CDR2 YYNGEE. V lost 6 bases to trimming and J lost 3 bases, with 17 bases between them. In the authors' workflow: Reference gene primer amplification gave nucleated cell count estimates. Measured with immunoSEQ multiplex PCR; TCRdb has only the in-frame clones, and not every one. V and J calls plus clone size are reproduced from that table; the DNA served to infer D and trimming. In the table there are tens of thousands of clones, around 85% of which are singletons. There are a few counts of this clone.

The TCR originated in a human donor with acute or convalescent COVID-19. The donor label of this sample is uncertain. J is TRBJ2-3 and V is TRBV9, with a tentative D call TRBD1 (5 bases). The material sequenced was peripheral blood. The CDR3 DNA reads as TGTGCCAGCACCCAACAGGACCTAGGGACAGATACGCAGTATTTT. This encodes CASTQQDLGTDTQYF. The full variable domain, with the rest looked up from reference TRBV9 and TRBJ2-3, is DSGVTQTPKHLITATGQRVTLRCSPRSGDLSVYWYQQSLDQGLQFLIQYYNGEERAKGNILERFSAQQFPDLHSELNLSSLELGDSALYFCASTQQDLGTDTQYFGPGTRLTVL.